The T cell receptor (beta chain) under discussion was sequenced for a study of cytomegalovirus exposure and HLA in healthy donors. Findings and limits, study-wide: The later analysis indicated that the majority of CMV-associated TCR beta chains appeared HLA-restricted. According to a later analysis, donors in an Asian-associated ancestry cluster reportedly had fewer N-insertions than the approximately 730-donor mean. Presence/absence analyses supposed approximately even sequencing depth among donors.

The ends were cut back, 5 bases at V and 4 bases at J, with 8 bases in the middle. Germline CDR1 is SQVTM and CDR2 is ANQGSEA. The CDR3 totals 11 residues. 60 Vbeta and 13 Jbeta primers were used in PCR. Using immunoSEQ multiplex PCR, the repertoire was profiled, and TCRdb retains in-frame clones only, with some absent. The table includes approximately 110,000 clones, about 81% detected once. On this clone: Its antigen is as yet unknown.

This TCR derives from a woman under 40 in good health and CMV-seronegative. Sequencing input: PBMCs. The V call is TRBV29-1, the J call TRBJ1-1; TRBD1 is a possible D gene (6 bases). The CDR3 spells CSVTGITEAFF. The DNA for the CDR3 is TGCAGCGTTACAGGGATCACTGAAGCTTTCTTT.